This T cell receptor beta chain originates from a study of lymphopenia after photon versus proton radiotherapy. Whole-study findings and limits: Photon-treated patients lost naive T cells and TCR diversity; proton-treated stayed stable. A bigger post-nadir fall in TCR diversity correlated inversely with survival time in deceased patients. Post-nadir diversity loss with photons came from oligoclonal expansion, particularly CD8+ Temra cells.

Germline V gene sequence: CDR1 ENHRY, CDR2 SYGVKD. V trimming: 6 bases; J trimming: 3 bases; junction bases outside the gene matches: 0. The CDR3 covers 13 residues. TCRdb's copy holds only in-frame clones and misses some; the assay was immunoSEQ multiplex PCR. The repertoire has roughly 53,000 clones, around four fifths of them found once; the top ten carry roughly 29%. In regard to this clone: The target antigen is unknown.

The TCR comes from a man between 45 and 60 years old with gastric cancer. This rearrangement joins TRBV10-3 to TRBJ2-7; 12 bases align to TRBD2. Specimen: peripheral blood, collected from a patient treated with photon-based radiotherapy. The CDR3 region has the DNA TGTGCCATCAGACTAGCGGGAGGCTACGAGCAGTACTTC. Its protein product is CAIRLAGGYEQYF.